The entry below describes one T cell receptor (beta chain). Possible read error: a much larger clone is one base away. There were TCR beta CDR3 regions amplified from RNA transcripts. The HTBI primer set served for first-round RT-PCR of the TCR CDR3. One entry per CDR3 protein, called by TCRdb with MiXCR from the multiplex PCR reads. The data hold under 350,000 distinct CDR3 sequences, with 21% observed a single time. The data derive from a study of T cells in Graves' hyperthyroidism and ophthalmopathy. Study information: Initial diagnosis, before any treatment, was when peripheral blood was collected.

V lost 2 bases, J lost 7 bases, and 9 bases lay in between. The V gene's germline CDR1 is SGHRS and CDR2 YFSETQ. The CDR3 contains 13 residues. Graves' hyperthyroidism is called stable when ophthalmopathy does not progress within 18 months. Isolation of PBMCs was performed on 9.5 to 10 ml fresh peripheral blood. The sample consisted of blood. The TCR sequence derives from a woman aged 50 to 65 with Graves' hyperthyroidism. This sequence joins TRBV5-1 and TRBJ2-2; D uncertain. The CDR3 here is CASSFMACGELFF. The CDR3 coding sequence is TGCGCCAGCAGCTTTATGGCCTGCGGGGAGCTGTTTTTT.